This T cell receptor beta chain was captured by sequencing in a study of cytomegalovirus exposure and HLA in healthy donors. On this clone: What it binds is not known.

The CDR3 covers 15 residues. V was shortened by 0 bases and J by 1 base, with 7 bases between the two germline ends. Germline V lookup: CDR1 SNHLY, CDR2 FYNNEI. The PCR used 60 Vbeta and 13 Jbeta primers. Libraries were prepared by immunoSEQ multiplex PCR; TCRdb keeps only in-frame clonotypes and omits some of them. Of about 200,000 clones in the sample, 65% to 90% are singletons; the top ten hold 1.2% to 1.5%. Study conclusions and caveats: Across all donors, roughly uniform sequencing depth was an assumption of the presence/absence analyses. Only CMV serostatus was available as immune exposure information. TCR beta chain V- and J-gene trimming was linked, in a later analysis, to a missense variant in DCLRE1C.

The chain couples TRBV2 to TRBJ1-5; D is unresolved. The sample comprised PBMCs. This sequence originates from a girl aged 5-17 years in good health and CMV-seronegative. The CDR3 DNA reads as TGTGCCAGCAGTGAAGCGAGGCAGAGCAATCAGCCCCAGCATTTT. Protein product: CASSEARQSNQPQHF.